The 16 T cell receptor beta chains below come from one sample, sequenced in a study of cytomegalovirus exposure and HLA in healthy donors. Amplification used 60 Vbeta primers and 13 Jbeta primers. Using immunoSEQ multiplex PCR, the repertoire was profiled, and TCRdb retains in-frame clones only, with some absent. This table holds about 140,000 clones, 80% found once. The sample taken for sequencing was PBMCs. The receptors originated from a man aged 45-60 years in good health and CMV-seronegative.

The V gene is TRBV7-9, the J gene TRBJ2-6; D might be TRBD2 (5 bases). V was cut by 4 bases and J by 0 bases, with 7 bases left in between. This CDR3 is built from 15 residues. Germline values: CDR1 SEHNR, CDR2 FQNEAQ (reference sequence). Written as DNA, the CDR3 is TGTGCCAGCAGCTCGAGGGACTCTGGGGCCAACGTCCTGACTTTC. Its protein is CASSSRDSGANVLTF.

The CDR3 DNA is TGTGCCAGCAGTTTAGACAGGGGGTACCAAGAGACCCAGTACTTC. Translation gives CASSLDRGYQETQYF. The gene calls are TRBV28 and TRBJ2-5, with 9 bases lining up with TRBD1. Germline V CDR1 and CDR2: MDHEN, SYDVKM. J gave up 0 bases and V 2 bases, and 1 base lay outside the gene matches. CDR3 length: 15 residues.

The chain carries TRBV5-6 and TRBJ2-7, with D perhaps matching TRBD1 (6 bases). Germline values: CDR1 SGHDT, CDR2 YYEEEE. V was cut by 3 bases and J by 2 bases, with 15 bases left in between. The CDR3 extends over 15 amino acids. CDR3 loop: CASSYRGQTPYEQYF. The CDR3 DNA reads TGTGCCAGCAGCTACAGAGGACAGACCCCCTACGAGCAGTACTTC.

The chain links TRBV5-6 to TRBJ1-1; D is undetermined. The V and J ends lost 0 bases and 1 base respectively, with 13 bases between them. Germline V gene lookup returns CDR1 SGHDT and CDR2 YYEEEE. The CDR3 covers 16 residues. CDR3 coding DNA: TGTGCCAGCAGCTTGGCGCAGGTGATACGGAACACTGAAGCTTTCTTT. Encoded protein: CASSLAQVIRNTEAFF.

The V gene is TRBV11-2, the J gene TRBJ1-1, with TRBD1 as a possible D gene (5 bases). Trimming removed 1 base at V and 2 bases at J, with 8 bases between. This CDR3 is built from 14 residues. In germline, CDR1 is SGHAT, CDR2 FQNNGV. CDR3: CASSLGGVNTEAFF. Written as DNA, the CDR3 is TGTGCCAGCAGCTTAGGGGGCGTCAACACTGAAGCTTTCTTT.

This clone came up once. The chain carries TRBV10-3 and TRBJ1-5; tentative D call: TRBD1 (5 bases). Germline V gene lookup returns CDR1 ENHRY and CDR2 SYGVKD. This CDR3 comprises 14 residues. Trimming removed 0 bases at V and 7 bases at J, with 10 bases between. The CDR3 DNA reads as TGTGCCATCAGTGAGTCTGGGGGAGGACAGCCCCAGCATTTT. It encodes CAISESGGGQPQHF.

The V call is TRBV7-3, the J call TRBJ2-2; 9 bases fit TRBD2. J was trimmed by 10 bases and V by 4 bases; bases with no gene match: 4. This CDR3 is 13 amino acids long. Germline assignment: CDR1 SGHTA and CDR2 FQGTGA. The DNA for the CDR3 is TGTGCCAGCAGCTCCCCTAGCGGGGAGGAGCTGTTTTTT. This encodes CASSSPSGEELFF. Supplemented by reference TRBV7-3 and TRBJ2-2, the full variable domain reads GAGVSQTPSNKVTEKGKYVELRCDPISGHTALYWYRQSLGQGPEFLIYFQGTGAADDSGLPNDRFFAVRPEGSVSTLKIQRTERGDSAVYLCASSSPSGEELFFGEGSRLTVL.

The chain is built from TRBV5-1 and TRBJ1-6; D gene ambiguous. Germline CDR1 reads SGHRS; CDR2 reads YFSETQ. The CDR3 is 14 amino acids. V was clipped by 0 bases and J by 5 bases, with 6 bases between them. CDR3 amino acids: CASSLGGHNSPLHF. CDR3 coding DNA: TGCGCCAGCAGCTTGGGAGGGCATAATTCACCCCTCCACTTT.

The chain has TRBV5-1 and TRBJ2-3; possibly TRBD2 for D (5 bases). The CDR3 has 15 residues. V was cut by 2 bases and J by 4 bases, with 14 bases left in between. Germline V gene lookup returns CDR1 SGHRS and CDR2 YFSETQ. The CDR3 coding sequence is TGCGCCAGCAGCTTTACTAGACCTAGGGCAGATACGCAGTATTTT. It translates to CASSFTRPRADTQYF.

The rearrangement links TRBV19 to TRBJ1-5; D unclear. This CDR3 is 15 amino acids long. Trimming took 5 bases from V and 0 from J, leaving 11 bases between them. Per germline, CDR1 LNHDA and CDR2 SQIVND (reference sequence). CDR3 residues: CASSLGGPSNQPQHF. The CDR3, as DNA: TGTGCCAGTAGTCTAGGCGGGCCTAGCAATCAGCCCCAGCATTTT.

The chain uses TRBV19 and TRBJ1-2; weak D call: TRBD1 (6 bases). The length of the CDR3 is 17 residues. V shed 2 bases and J shed 2 bases, with 18 bases lying between them. CDR1 is LNHDA, CDR2 SQIVND, per germline (reference sequence). CDR3 nucleotide sequence: TGTGCCAGTAGTATACAGGGACAAGCCCTTATGAACTATGGCTACACCTTC. It yields the protein CASSIQGQALMNYGYTF.

This clone has more than one count but fewer than ten. The chain combines TRBV2 with TRBJ1-4; TRBD1 is a possible D gene (5 bases). The V end lost 6 bases, the J end lost 7 bases, and 15 bases lay between the germline ends. This CDR3 spans 14 amino acids. Germline lookup yields CDR1 SNHLY and CDR2 FYNNEI. The CDR3 coding sequence is TGTGCCAGCAGGAAAGACAGCCTGGTTGAAAAACTGTTTTTT. It specifies CASRKDSLVEKLFF.

CDR3 nucleotide sequence: TGTGCCAGCGGTGGACAGGGGGGAAACACCATATATTTT. This sequence encodes CASGGQGGNTIYF. This chain links TRBV6-6 with TRBJ1-3, with 9 bases aligning to TRBD1. This CDR3 is built from 13 residues. Trimming cost V 8 bases and J 4 bases; bases outside gene matches: 3. CDR1 MNHNY and CDR2 SVGAGI come from the germline V gene (reference sequence).

The chain joins TRBV10-1 to TRBJ2-3, with D perhaps TRBD2 (5 bases). This CDR3 has 16 amino acids. Trimming pared 3 bases from V and 0 bases from J, leaving 13 bases between. Germline CDR1 is WNHNN and CDR2 is SYGVQD (reference sequence). The CDR3 sequence: CASSDAQAGSTDTQYF. In nucleotides, the CDR3 is TGCGCCAGCAGTGACGCCCAGGCGGGTAGCACAGATACGCAGTATTTT.

The rearrangement links TRBV29-1 to TRBJ1-4; no firm D call. This CDR3 comprises 11 residues. V shed 7 bases and J shed 0 bases, with 3 bases lying between them. CDR1 is SQVTM and CDR2 is ANQGSEA in the germline V gene. For the CDR3, the DNA is TGCAGCGCATCAACTAATGAAAAACTGTTTTTT. As protein: CSASTNEKLFF.

The rearrangement links TRBV10-3 to TRBJ2-2; a possible D gene is TRBD2 (5 bases). This CDR3 comprises 14 residues. Germline V gives CDR1 ENHRY, CDR2 SYGVKD. The V end lost 2 bases, the J end lost 7 bases, and 11 bases lay between the germline ends. In nucleotides, the CDR3 is TGTGCCATCAGTGAGCAGGTTGGAGGCGGGGAGCTGTTTTTT. This translates into CAISEQVGGGELFF.